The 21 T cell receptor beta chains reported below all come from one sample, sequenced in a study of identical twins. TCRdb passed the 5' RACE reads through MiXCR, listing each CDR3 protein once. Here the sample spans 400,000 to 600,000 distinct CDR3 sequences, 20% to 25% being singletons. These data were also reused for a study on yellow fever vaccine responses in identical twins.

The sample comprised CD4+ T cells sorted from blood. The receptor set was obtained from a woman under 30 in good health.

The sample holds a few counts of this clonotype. The CDR3 coding sequence is TGTGCCAGCAGGGCCTTCGGGTCCCCCTACGAGCAGTACTTC. It codes for CASRAFGSPYEQYF. The chain links TRBV2 to TRBJ2-7; D is unclear. V was cut by 6 bases and J by 2 bases, with 14 bases left in between. The length of the CDR3 is 14 residues. The germline CDR1 and CDR2 sequences are SNHLY and FYNNEI. The full variable domain, in which reference TRBV2 and TRBJ2-7 provide the parts outside the CDR3, is EPEVTQTPSHQVTQMGQEVILRCVPISNHLYFYWYRQILGQKVEFLVSFYNNEISEKSEIFDDQFSVERPDGSNFTLKIRSTKLEDSAMYFCASRAFGSPYEQYFGPGTRLTVT.

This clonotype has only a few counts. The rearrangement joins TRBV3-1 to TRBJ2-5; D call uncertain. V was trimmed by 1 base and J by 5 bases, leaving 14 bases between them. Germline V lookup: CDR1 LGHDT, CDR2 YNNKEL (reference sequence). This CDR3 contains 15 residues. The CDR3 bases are TGTGCCAGCAGCCAAGGTCCGACGGGCCGGGAGACCCAGTACTTC. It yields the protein CASSQGPTGRETQYF.

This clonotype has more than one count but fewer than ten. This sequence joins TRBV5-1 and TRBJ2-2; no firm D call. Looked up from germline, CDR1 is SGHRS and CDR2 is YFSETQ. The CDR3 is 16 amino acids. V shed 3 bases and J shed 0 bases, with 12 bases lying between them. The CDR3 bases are TGCGCCAGCAGCTATGCCGGGCTAGCGAACACCGGGGAGCTGTTTTTT. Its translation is CASSYAGLANTGELFF.

The CDR3 here is CATSAGPGTDTQYF. CDR3 nucleotides: TGCGCCACCTCCGCGGGACCCGGCACAGATACGCAGTATTTT. This chain joins TRBV4-1 and TRBJ2-3, with D maybe TRBD2 (6 bases). CDR1 MGHRA and CDR2 YSYEKL come from the germline V gene. V lost 10 bases, J lost 1 base, and 15 bases lay in between. The CDR3 loop spans 14 amino acids.

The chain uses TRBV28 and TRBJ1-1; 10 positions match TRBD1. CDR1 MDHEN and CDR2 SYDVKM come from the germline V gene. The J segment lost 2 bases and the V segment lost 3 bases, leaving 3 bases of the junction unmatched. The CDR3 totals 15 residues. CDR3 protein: CASSFGQGGNTEAFF. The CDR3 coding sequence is TGTGCCAGCAGTTTCGGACAGGGGGGTAACACTGAAGCTTTCTTT.

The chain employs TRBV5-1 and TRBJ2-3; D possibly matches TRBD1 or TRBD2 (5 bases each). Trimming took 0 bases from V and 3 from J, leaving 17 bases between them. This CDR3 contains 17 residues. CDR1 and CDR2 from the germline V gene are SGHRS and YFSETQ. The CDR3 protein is CASSLGYYRDGTDTQYF. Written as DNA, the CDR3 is TGCGCCAGCAGCTTGGGCTACTACCGGGACGGAACAGATACGCAGTATTTT. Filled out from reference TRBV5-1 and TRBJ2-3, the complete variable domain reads KAGVTQTPRYLIKTRGQQVTLSCSPISGHRSVSWYQQTPGQGLQFLFEYFSETQRNKGNFPGRFSGRQFSNSRSEMNVSTLELGDSALYLCASSLGYYRDGTDTQYFGPGTRLTVL.

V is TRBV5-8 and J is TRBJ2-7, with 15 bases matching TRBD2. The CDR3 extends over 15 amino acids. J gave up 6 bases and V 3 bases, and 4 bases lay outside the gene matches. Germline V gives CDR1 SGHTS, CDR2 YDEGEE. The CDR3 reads CASSWGGLAGGEQYF. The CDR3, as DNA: TGTGCCAGCAGCTGGGGGGGACTAGCGGGAGGCGAGCAGTACTTC.

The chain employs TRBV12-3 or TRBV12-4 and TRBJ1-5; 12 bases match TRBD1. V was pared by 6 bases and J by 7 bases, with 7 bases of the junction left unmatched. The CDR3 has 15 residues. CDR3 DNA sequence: TGTGCCAGCAGCTTGGGACAGGGGGCTGGGCAGCCCCAGCATTTT. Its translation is CASSLGQGAGQPQHF.

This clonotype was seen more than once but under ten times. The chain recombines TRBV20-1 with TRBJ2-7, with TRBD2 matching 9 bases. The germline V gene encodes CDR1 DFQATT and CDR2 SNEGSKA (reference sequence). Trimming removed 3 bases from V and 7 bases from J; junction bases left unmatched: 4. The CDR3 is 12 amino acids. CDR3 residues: CSASYAGGEQYF. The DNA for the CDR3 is TGCAGTGCTAGCTATGCGGGAGGGGAGCAGTACTTC.

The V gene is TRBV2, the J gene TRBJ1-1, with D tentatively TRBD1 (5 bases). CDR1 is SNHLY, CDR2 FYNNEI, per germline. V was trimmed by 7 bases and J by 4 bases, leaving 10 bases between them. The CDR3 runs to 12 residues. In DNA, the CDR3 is TGTGCCAGCACGGGGGGGGTCACTGAAGCTTTCTTT. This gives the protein CASTGGVTEAFF.

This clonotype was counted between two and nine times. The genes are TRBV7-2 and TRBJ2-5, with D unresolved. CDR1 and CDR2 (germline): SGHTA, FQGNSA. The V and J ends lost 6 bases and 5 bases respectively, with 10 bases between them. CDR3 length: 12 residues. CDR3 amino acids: CASRPTGETQYF. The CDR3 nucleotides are TGTGCCAGCAGGCCCACCGGGGAGACCCAGTACTTC.

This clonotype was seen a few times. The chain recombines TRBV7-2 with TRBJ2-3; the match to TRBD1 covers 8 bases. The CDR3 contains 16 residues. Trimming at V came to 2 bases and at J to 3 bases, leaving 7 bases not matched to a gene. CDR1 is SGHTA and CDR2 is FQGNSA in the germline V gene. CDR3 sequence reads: CASSLRSGGRTDTQYF. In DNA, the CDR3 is TGTGCCAGCAGCTTACGGTCAGGGGGCAGGACAGATACGCAGTATTTT.

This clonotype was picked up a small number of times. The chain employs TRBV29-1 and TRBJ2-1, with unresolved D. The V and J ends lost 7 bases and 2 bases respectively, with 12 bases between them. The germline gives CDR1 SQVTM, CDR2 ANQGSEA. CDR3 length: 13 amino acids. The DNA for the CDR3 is TGCAGCGGGATAGGGCTCGCCTACAATGAGCAGTTCTTC. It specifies CSGIGLAYNEQFF.

CDR3 nucleotides: TGTGCCAGCAGCCATGGCTGGCCTTCCAACAATGAGCAGTTCTTC. This encodes CASSHGWPSNNEQFF. The chain carries TRBV14 and TRBJ2-1; D is ambiguous. Trimming cost V 3 bases and J 5 bases, with 14 bases left between them. CDR1 SGHDN and CDR2 FVKESK come from the germline V gene. The CDR3 sequence is 15 residues long.

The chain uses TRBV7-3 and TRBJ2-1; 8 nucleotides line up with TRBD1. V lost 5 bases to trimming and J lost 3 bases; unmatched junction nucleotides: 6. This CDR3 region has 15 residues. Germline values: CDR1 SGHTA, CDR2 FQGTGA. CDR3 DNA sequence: TGTGCCAGCAGCGAGAACAGGGGGTACTACAATGAGCAGTTCTTC. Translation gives CASSENRGYYNEQFF.

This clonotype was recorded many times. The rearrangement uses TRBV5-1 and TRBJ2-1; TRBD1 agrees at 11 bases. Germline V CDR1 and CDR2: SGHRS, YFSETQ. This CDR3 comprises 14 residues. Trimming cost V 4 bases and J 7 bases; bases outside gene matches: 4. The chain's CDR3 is CASSQGQGANEQFF. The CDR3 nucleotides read TGCGCCAGCAGCCAAGGACAGGGGGCGAATGAGCAGTTCTTC.

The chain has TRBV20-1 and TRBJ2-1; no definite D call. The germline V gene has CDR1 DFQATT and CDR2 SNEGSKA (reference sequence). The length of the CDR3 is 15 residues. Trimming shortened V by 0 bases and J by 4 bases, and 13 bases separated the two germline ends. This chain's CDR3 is CSARDPKLPYNEQFF. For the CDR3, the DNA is TGCAGTGCTAGAGATCCCAAGCTACCGTACAATGAGCAGTTCTTC.

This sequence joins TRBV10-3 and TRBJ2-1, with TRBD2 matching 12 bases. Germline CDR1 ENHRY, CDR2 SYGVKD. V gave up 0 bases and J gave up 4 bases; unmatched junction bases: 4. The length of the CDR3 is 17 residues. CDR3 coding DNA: TGTGCCATCAGTGAGTCGGACGGACTAGCGGGGTACAATGAGCAGTTCTTC. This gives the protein CAISESDGLAGYNEQFF.

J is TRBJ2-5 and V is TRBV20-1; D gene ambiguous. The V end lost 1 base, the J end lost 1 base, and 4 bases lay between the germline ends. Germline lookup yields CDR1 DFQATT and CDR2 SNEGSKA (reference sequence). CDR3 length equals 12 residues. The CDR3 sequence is CSARVRQETQYF. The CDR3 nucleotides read TGCAGTGCTAGAGTTCGCCAAGAGACCCAGTACTTC.

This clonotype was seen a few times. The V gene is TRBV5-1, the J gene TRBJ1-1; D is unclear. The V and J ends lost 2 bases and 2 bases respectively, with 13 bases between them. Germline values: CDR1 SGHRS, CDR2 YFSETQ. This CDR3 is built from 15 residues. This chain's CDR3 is CASSLSVMGNTEAFF. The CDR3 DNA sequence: TGCGCCAGCAGCTTATCGGTAATGGGAAACACTGAAGCTTTCTTT.

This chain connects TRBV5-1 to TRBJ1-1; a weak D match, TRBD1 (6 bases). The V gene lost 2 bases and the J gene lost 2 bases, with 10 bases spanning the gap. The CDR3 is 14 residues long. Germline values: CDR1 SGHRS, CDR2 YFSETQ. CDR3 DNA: TGCGCCAGCAGCTTCCGGGACACCAACACTGAAGCTTTCTTT. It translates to CASSFRDTNTEAFF.